This T cell receptor (beta chain) was recovered during a study of blood T cell repertoires in COVID-19. In the study overall: The United States, Italy and Spain provided the acute and convalescent COVID-19 samples. Sources were T cells, B-cell-depleted T cells, or PBMCs; the material itself was cDNA or gDNA.

Original data processing: Nucleated cell number was recorded as an estimate derived from reference gene primer amplification. Using immunoSEQ multiplex PCR, the repertoire was profiled, and TCRdb retains in-frame clones only, with some absent. The D gene and trimming were derived from the DNA, and the V and J assignments and clone size from that table. Seen here are some 150,000 clones, about 80% observed once, and the top ten hold over 35%. This CDR3 is built from 15 residues. V trimming: 4 bases; J trimming: 1 base; junction bases outside the gene matches: 7. CDR1 and CDR2 (germline): SGHDT, YYEEEE.

The receptor's source is a human donor in a cohort sampled during active COVID-19. J is TRBJ2-7 and V is TRBV5-6; 8 bases fit TRBD1. The sample was peripheral blood. The CDR3 DNA sequence: TGTGCCAGCAGCCTCAGGGGGCATCGTTCCTACGAGCAGTACTTC. It yields the protein CASSLRGHRSYEQYF.